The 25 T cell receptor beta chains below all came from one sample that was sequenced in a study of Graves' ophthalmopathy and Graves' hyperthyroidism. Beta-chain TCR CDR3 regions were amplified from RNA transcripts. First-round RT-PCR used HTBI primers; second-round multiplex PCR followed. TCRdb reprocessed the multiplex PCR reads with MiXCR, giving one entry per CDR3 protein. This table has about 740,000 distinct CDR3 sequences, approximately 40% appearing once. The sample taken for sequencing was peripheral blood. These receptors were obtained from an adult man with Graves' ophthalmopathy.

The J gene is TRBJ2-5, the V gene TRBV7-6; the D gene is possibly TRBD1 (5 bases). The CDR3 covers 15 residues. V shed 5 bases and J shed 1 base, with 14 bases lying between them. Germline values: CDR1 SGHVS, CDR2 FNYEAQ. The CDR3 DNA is TGTGCCAGCAGCCTGTCGGACAAACCCCAAGAGACCCAGTACTTC. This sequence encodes CASSLSDKPQETQYF.

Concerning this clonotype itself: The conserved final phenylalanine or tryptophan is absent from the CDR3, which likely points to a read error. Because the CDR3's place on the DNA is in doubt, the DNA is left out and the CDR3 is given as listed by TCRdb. This CDR3 is CASSELAGEYT. The chain has TRBV2 and TRBJ2-5; no check of the table's D call, TRBD2, against the DNA was made. Germline V CDR1 and CDR2: SNHLY, FYNNEI. The CDR3 extends over 11 residues, inclusive of both ends.

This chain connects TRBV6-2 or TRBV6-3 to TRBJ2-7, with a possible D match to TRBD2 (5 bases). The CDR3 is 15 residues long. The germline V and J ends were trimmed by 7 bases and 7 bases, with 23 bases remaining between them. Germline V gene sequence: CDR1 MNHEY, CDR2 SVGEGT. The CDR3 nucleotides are TGTGCCAGCATGTTCTCCGCGGTAGCGAAAAGGGAGCAGTACTTC. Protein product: CASMFSAVAKREQYF.

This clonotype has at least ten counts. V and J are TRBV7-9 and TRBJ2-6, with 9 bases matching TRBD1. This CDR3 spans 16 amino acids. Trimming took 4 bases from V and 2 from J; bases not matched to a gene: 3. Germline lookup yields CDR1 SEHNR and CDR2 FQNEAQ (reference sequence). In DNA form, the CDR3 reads TGTGCCAGCAGCTCTACAGGGGGCACTGGGGCCAACGTCCTGACTTTC. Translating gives CASSSTGGTGANVLTF.

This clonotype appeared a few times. In nucleotides, the CDR3 is TGTGCCAGCAGCTTAAATTCGGGCTATGGCTACACCTTC. It is translated as CASSLNSGYGYTF. This rearrangement joins TRBV7-3 to TRBJ1-2; no definite D call. Per germline, CDR1 SGHTA and CDR2 FQGTGA. The CDR3 extends over 13 amino acids. V lost 1 base and J 4 bases, leaving 7 bases between the germline ends.

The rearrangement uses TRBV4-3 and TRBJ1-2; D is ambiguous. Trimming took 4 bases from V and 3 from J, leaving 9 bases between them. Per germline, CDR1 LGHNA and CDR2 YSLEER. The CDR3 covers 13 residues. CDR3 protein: CASSRSGDYGYTF. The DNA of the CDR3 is TGCGCCAGCAGCCGATCCGGGGACTATGGCTACACCTTC.

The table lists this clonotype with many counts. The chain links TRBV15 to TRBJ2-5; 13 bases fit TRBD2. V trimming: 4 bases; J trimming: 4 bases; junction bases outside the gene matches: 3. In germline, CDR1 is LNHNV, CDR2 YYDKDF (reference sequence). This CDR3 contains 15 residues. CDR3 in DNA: TGTGCCACCAGCAACAGACTAGCGGGGGGAGAGACCCAGTACTTC. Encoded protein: CATSNRLAGGETQYF.

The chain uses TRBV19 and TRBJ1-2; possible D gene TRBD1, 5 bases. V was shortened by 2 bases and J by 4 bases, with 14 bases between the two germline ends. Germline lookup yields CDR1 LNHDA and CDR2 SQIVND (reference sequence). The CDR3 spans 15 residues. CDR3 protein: CASSIRAGGAYGYTF. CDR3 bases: TGTGCCAGTAGTATAAGGGCTGGCGGGGCCTATGGCTACACCTTC.

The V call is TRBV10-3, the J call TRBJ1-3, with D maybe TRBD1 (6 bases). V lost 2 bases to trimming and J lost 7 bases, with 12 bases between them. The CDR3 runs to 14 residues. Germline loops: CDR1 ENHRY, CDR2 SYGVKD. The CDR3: CAISETGNMNTIYF. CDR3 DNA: TGTGCCATCAGTGAGACAGGGAACATGAACACCATATATTTT.

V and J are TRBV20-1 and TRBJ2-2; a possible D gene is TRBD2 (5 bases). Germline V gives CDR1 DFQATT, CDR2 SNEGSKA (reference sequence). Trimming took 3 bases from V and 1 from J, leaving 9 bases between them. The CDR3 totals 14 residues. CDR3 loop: CSASPGENTGELFF. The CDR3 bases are TGCAGTGCTAGTCCCGGGGAGAACACCGGGGAGCTGTTTTTT.

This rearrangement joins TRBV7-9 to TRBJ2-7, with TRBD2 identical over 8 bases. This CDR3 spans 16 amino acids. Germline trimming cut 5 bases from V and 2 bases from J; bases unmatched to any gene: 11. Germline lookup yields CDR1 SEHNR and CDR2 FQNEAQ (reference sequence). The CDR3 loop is CASSPLTGGRPYEQYF. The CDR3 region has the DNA TGTGCCAGCAGCCCCCTAACGGGGGGGAGGCCCTACGAGCAGTACTTC.

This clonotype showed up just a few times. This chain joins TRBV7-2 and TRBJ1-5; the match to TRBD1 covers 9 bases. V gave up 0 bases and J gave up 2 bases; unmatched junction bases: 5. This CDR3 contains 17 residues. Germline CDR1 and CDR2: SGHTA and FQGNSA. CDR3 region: CASSLAFRTGGNQPQHF. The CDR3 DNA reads TGTGCCAGCAGCTTAGCCTTTCGGACAGGGGGCAATCAGCCCCAGCATTTT.

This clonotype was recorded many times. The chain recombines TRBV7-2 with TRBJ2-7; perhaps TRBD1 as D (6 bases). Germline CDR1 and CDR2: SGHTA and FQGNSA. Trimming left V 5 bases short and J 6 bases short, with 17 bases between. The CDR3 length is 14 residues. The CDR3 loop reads CASSPRFDRPEQYF. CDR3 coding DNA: TGTGCCAGCAGCCCCCGATTCGACAGGCCCGAGCAGTACTTC.

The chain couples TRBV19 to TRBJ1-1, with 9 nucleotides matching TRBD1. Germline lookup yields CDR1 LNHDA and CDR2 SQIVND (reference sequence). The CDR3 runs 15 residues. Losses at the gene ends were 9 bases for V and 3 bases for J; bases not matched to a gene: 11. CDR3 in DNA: TGTGCCAGCAGCCCCACGGGACAGGGTGACACTGAAGCTTTCTTT. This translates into CASSPTGQGDTEAFF.

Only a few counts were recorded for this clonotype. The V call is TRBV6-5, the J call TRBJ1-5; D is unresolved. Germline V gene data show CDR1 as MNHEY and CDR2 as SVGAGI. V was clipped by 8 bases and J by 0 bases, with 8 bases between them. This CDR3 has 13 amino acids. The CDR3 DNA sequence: TGTGCCAGCCGCCCAGGTAGCAATCAGCCCCAGCATTTT. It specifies CASRPGSNQPQHF.

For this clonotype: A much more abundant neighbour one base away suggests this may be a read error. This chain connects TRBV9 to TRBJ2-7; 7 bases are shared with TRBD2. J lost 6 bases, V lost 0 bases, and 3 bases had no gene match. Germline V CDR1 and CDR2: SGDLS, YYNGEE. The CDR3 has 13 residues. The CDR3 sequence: CASSVESGGEQYF. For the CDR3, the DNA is TGTGCCAGCAGCGTAGAGTCGGGGGGCGAGCAGTACTTC.

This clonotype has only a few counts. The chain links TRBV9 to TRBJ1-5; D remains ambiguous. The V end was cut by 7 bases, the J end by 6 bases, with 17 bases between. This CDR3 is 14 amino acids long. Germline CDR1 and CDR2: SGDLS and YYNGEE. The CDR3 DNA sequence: TGTGCCAGCTCACCCGGTGGCTCGAGTCAGCCCCAGCATTTT. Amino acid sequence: CASSPGGSSQPQHF.

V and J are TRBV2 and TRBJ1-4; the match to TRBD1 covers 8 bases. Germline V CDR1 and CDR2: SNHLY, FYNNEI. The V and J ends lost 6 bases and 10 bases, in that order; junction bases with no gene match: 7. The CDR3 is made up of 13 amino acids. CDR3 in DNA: TGTGCCAGCAGACCAGGGGGCGTTGGAAAACTGTTTTTT. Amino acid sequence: CASRPGGVGKLFF.

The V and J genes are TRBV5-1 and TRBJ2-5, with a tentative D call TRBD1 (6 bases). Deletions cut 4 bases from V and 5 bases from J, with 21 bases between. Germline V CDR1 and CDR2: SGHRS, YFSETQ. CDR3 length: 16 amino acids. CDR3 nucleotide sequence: TGCGCCAGCAGCCCGGGGACATCCTGGGCGAGGGAGACCCAGTACTTC. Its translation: CASSPGTSWARETQYF.

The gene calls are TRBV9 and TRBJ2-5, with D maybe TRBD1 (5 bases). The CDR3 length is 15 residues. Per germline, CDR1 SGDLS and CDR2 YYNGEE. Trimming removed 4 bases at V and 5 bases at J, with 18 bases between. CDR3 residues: CASSQGVGLQETQYF. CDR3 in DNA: TGTGCCAGCAGCCAAGGGGTGGGCTTGCAGGAGACCCAGTACTTC.

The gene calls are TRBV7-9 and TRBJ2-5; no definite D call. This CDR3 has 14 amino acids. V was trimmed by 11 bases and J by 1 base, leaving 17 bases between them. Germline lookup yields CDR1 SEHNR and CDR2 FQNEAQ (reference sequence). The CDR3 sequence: CAWSVEEIQETQYF. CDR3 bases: TGTGCCTGGAGTGTGGAAGAGATCCAAGAGACCCAGTACTTC.

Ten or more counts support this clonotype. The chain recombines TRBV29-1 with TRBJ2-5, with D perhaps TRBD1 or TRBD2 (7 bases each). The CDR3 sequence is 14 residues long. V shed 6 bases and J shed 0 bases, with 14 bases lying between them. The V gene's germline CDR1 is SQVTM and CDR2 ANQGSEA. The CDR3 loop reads CSVCRGGDQETQYF. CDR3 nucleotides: TGCAGCGTCTGCAGGGGGGGCGACCAAGAGACCCAGTACTTC.

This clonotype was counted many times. This CDR3 reads CASSEGQGDYEQYF. CDR3 bases: TGCGCCAGCAGTGAGGGACAGGGCGATTACGAGCAGTACTTC. The chain recombines TRBV10-1 with TRBJ2-7, with TRBD1 matching over 8 bases. Germline CDR1 reads WNHNN; CDR2 reads SYGVQD (reference sequence). J was trimmed by 4 bases and V by 2 bases; bases with no gene match: 4. The CDR3 has 14 residues.

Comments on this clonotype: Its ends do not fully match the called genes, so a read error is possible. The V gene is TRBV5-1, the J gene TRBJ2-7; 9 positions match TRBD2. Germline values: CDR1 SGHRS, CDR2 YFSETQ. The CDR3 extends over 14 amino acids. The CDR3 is CATRPSGISYGQYF. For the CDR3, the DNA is TGCGCCACCCGGCCTAGCGGGATCTCCTACGGGCAGTACTTC.

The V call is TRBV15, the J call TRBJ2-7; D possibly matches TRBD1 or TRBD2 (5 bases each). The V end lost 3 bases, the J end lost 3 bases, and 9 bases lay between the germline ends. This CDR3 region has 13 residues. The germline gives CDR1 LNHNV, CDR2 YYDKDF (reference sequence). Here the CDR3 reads CATSRWGSYEQYF. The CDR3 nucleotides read TGTGCCACCAGCAGGTGGGGGAGCTACGAGCAGTACTTC. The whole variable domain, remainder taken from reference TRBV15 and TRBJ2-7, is DAMVIQNPRYQVTQFGKPVTLSCSQTLNHNVMYWYQQKSSQAPKLLFHYYDKDFNNEADTPDNFQSRRPNTSFCFLDIRSPGLGDTAMYLCATSRWGSYEQYFGPGTRLTVT.